A single sample is the source of the 27 T cell receptor beta chains below, sequenced in a study of identical twins. TCRdb re-derived calls from the 5' RACE reads in MiXCR, one entry per CDR3 protein. The repertoire includes around 300,000 distinct CDR3 sequences, under 9% of them detected once, and approximately 2.1% sits in the top ten. These same records also appear under a second study, on yellow fever vaccine responses in identical twins.

Specimen: memory (CD45RO+) T cells sorted from blood. The receptors shown here come from a woman under 30 in good health.

This clonotype has ten or more counts. The gene calls are TRBV4-1 and TRBJ2-2; weak D call: TRBD1 (6 bases). CDR3 size: 16 residues. CDR1 and CDR2 from the germline V gene are MGHRA and YSYEKL. Trimming left V 3 bases short and J 5 bases short, with 16 bases between. The CDR3 DNA reads as TGCGCCAGCAGCCAGTTGCAGGGGACGAGAACCGGGGAGCTGTTTTTT. This translates into CASSQLQGTRTGELFF.

This clonotype turned up a few times. The V call is TRBV21-1, the J call TRBJ1-5; the tabulated D call, TRBD1, remains unverified against the DNA. TRBV21-1 is given as a pseudogene. This CDR3 spans 12 amino acids. The CDR3 region is CASKQGAQPQHF. The CDR3 nucleotides are TGTGCCAGCAAACAGGGGGCACAGCCCCAGCATTTT.

This clonotype was recorded many times. The chain is built from TRBV5-1 and TRBJ2-5; 9 bases are shared with TRBD1. Trimming took 2 bases from V and 2 from J; bases not matched to a gene: 10. The germline CDR1 and CDR2 sequences are SGHRS and YFSETQ. The CDR3 is 17 amino acids. CDR3 nucleotide sequence: TGCGCCAGCAGCTTAGAAAACAGGGGGCGTTGGCAAGAGACCCAGTACTTC. This gives the protein CASSLENRGRWQETQYF.

This clonotype has ten or more counts. This rearrangement joins TRBV3-1 to TRBJ1-2, with D tentatively TRBD1 (5 bases). From germline, CDR1 is LGHDT and CDR2 YNNKEL (reference sequence). CDR3 size: 14 residues. V gave up 1 base and J gave up 1 base, with 7 bases separating them. CDR3 DNA: TGTGCCAGCAGCCAAGGACAGCTTAACTATGGCTACACCTTC. This translates into CASSQGQLNYGYTF.

This clonotype was seen more than once but under ten times. J is TRBJ1-2 and V is TRBV5-1, with D perhaps TRBD1 (6 bases). The CDR3 runs 15 residues. The germline V gene has CDR1 SGHRS and CDR2 YFSETQ. V lost 4 bases and J 8 bases, leaving 21 bases between the germline ends. CDR3 sequence (DNA): TGCGCCAGCAGCCTTCCGTTAACAGGGCAGGGCGGCTACACCTTC. This encodes CASSLPLTGQGGYTF.

This clonotype came up a few times. V is TRBV20-1 and J is TRBJ2-2, with 7 bases lining up with TRBD2. After removal of 3 bases from V and 3 bases from J, the junction contained 7 bases not matched to a gene. The CDR3 has 15 amino acids. Germline CDR1 and CDR2: DFQATT and SNEGSKA (reference sequence). This CDR3 reads CSASRAGADTGELFF. As DNA, the CDR3 is TGCAGTGCTAGTCGGGCGGGAGCCGACACCGGGGAGCTGTTTTTT.

This clonotype has ten or more counts. The rearrangement uses TRBV5-1 and TRBJ1-1, with unresolved D. Trimming left V 3 bases short and J 1 base short, with 10 bases between. This CDR3 has 14 residues. Germline V CDR1 and CDR2: SGHRS, YFSETQ. Here the CDR3 DNA reads TGCGCCAGCAGCTGGACGGAGGGGAACACTGAAGCTTTCTTT. It encodes CASSWTEGNTEAFF. The whole variable domain, remainder taken from reference TRBV5-1 and TRBJ1-1, is KAGVTQTPRYLIKTRGQQVTLSCSPISGHRSVSWYQQTPGQGLQFLFEYFSETQRNKGNFPGRFSGRQFSNSRSEMNVSTLELGDSALYLCASSWTEGNTEAFFGQGTRLTVV.

This clonotype was seen repeatedly, ten times or more. V gene TRBV20-1 combines with J gene TRBJ2-2; the match to TRBD2 covers 10 bases. Germline V lookup: CDR1 DFQATT, CDR2 SNEGSKA (reference sequence). The CDR3 is made up of 15 amino acids. Trimming at V came to 2 bases and at J to 3 bases, leaving 3 bases not matched to a gene. The CDR3 nucleotides are TGCAGTGCTAGAAGCCTAGCGGGGGACACCGGGGAGCTGTTTTTT. As protein: CSARSLAGDTGELFF.

This clonotype has ten or more counts. The CDR3 spells CASSQEGTLLNEQFF. The CDR3 region has the DNA TGCGCCAGCAGCCAAGAAGGGACCCTTTTGAATGAGCAGTTCTTC. V is TRBV4-1 and J is TRBJ2-1, with D perhaps matching TRBD1 or TRBD2 (5 bases each). This CDR3 has 15 amino acids. The germline CDR1 and CDR2 sequences are MGHRA and YSYEKL. Deletions cut 0 bases from V and 7 bases from J, with 13 bases between.

This clonotype was picked up many times. This chain connects TRBV12-3 or TRBV12-4 to TRBJ2-3; D possibly corresponds to TRBD2 (6 bases). The CDR3 extends over 12 amino acids. The germline V and J ends were trimmed by 6 bases and 5 bases, with 9 bases remaining between them. CDR3 protein: CASRSTRDTQYF. The CDR3 nucleotides are TGTGCCAGCAGGTCGACTAGAGATACGCAGTATTTT.

This clonotype was seen ten or more times. The CDR3 reads CASSPGTSYYNEQFF. The CDR3 bases are TGTGCCAGCAGCCCCGGGACTAGCTACTACAATGAGCAGTTCTTC. The chain carries TRBV11-2 and TRBJ2-1; 9 bases map to TRBD2. This CDR3 contains 15 residues. V trimming: 5 bases; J trimming: 3 bases; junction bases outside the gene matches: 5. Germline CDR1 SGHAT, CDR2 FQNNGV.

This clonotype appeared a few times. This chain joins TRBV20-1 and TRBJ2-7; no reliable D call. V was shortened by 5 bases and J by 4 bases, with 9 bases between the two germline ends. CDR3 length equals 11 residues. CDR1 and CDR2 from the germline V gene are DFQATT and SNEGSKA (reference sequence). Here the CDR3 DNA reads TGCAGTGCTGCCTCGGCTTACGAGCAGTACTTC. Its protein is CSAASAYEQYF.

This clonotype was seen many times. The V gene is TRBV7-2, the J gene TRBJ2-7; D remains ambiguous. CDR1 is SGHTA, CDR2 FQGNSA, per germline. CDR3 size: 13 residues. V shed 1 base and J shed 3 bases, with 7 bases lying between them. This chain's CDR3 is CASSLGGDYEQYV. DNA for the CDR3: TGTGCCAGCAGCTTAGGCGGAGACTACGAGCAGTACGTC.

This clonotype was seen a handful of times. The V and J genes are TRBV11-2 and TRBJ2-3; 12 nucleotides match TRBD2. The CDR3 runs to 18 residues. Looked up from germline, CDR1 is SGHAT and CDR2 is FQNNGV. The V segment lost 5 bases and the J segment 1 base; nucleotides outside the gene matches: 10. CDR3 coding DNA: TGTGCCAGCAGCGCCCGACTAGCGGGAGAGTCTGGCACAGATACGCAGTATTTT. Translating gives CASSARLAGESGTDTQYF.

This clonotype was counted many times. The rearrangement links TRBV24-1 to TRBJ1-2; D not resolved. V was clipped by 5 bases and J by 4 bases, with 7 bases between them. Germline lookup yields CDR1 KGHDR and CDR2 SFDVKD. The CDR3 runs to 12 residues. In DNA, the CDR3 is TGTGCCACCAGTGGCCTGGGCTATGGCTACACCTTC. This translates into CATSGLGYGYTF.

This clonotype was detected a few times. This chain connects TRBV27 to TRBJ2-7; 7 bases line up with TRBD2. The CDR3 spans 14 residues. Germline CDR1 reads MNHEY; CDR2 reads SMNVEV (reference sequence). The V segment lost 4 bases and the J segment 2 bases; nucleotides outside the gene matches: 5. The CDR3 nucleotides are TGTGCCAGCAGTTCCCGCGGGAGCCCCTACGAGCAGTACTTC. It yields the protein CASSSRGSPYEQYF.

This clonotype was seen repeatedly, ten times or more. The rearrangement links TRBV9 to TRBJ1-4; 10 bases agree with TRBD1. Trimming cost V 0 bases and J 7 bases; bases outside gene matches: 6. The length of the CDR3 is 16 residues. Per germline, CDR1 SGDLS and CDR2 YYNGEE. CDR3 sequence (DNA): TGTGCCAGCAGCGTAGGACAGGGGGCACATGGTGAAAAACTGTTTTTT. Translated, it gives CASSVGQGAHGEKLFF. Together with reference TRBV9 and TRBJ1-4, the CDR3 gives the full variable domain: DSGVTQTPKHLITATGQRVTLRCSPRSGDLSVYWYQQSLDQGLQFLIQYYNGEERAKGNILERFSAQQFPDLHSELNLSSLELGDSALYFCASSVGQGAHGEKLFFGSGTQLSVL.

The chain joins TRBV20-1 to TRBJ2-1; D ambiguous. CDR1 is DFQATT, CDR2 SNEGSKA, per germline (reference sequence). Between the trimmed V and J ends, which lost 0 bases and 5 bases, there was a span of 14 bases. This CDR3 contains 15 residues. The CDR3 is CSARDRSTYDNEQFF. The CDR3 nucleotides are TGCAGTGCTAGAGATAGATCTACTTACGACAATGAGCAGTTCTTC.

The gene calls are TRBV12-3 or TRBV12-4 and TRBJ1-6; the D gene is possibly TRBD1 (5 bases). V was clipped by 1 base and J by 14 bases, with 12 bases between them. This CDR3 has 13 residues. The CDR3 DNA follows: TGTGCCAGCAGTTTAGAGAGGGGCGGAACCCTCCACTTT. It yields the protein CASSLERGGTLHF.

The sample holds a few counts of this clonotype. The CDR3 spells CASSLITGFRYNEQFF. CDR3 DNA: TGTGCCAGCAGCCTTATAACAGGGTTTCGCTACAATGAGCAGTTCTTC. The genes are TRBV7-2 and TRBJ2-1; TRBD1 might be the D (6 bases). Germline V gene lookup returns CDR1 SGHTA and CDR2 FQGNSA. V shed 5 bases and J shed 3 bases, with 17 bases lying between them. This CDR3 is built from 16 residues.

Many counts were recorded for this clonotype. V gene TRBV28 combines with J gene TRBJ2-1, with 9 positions matching TRBD2. The CDR3 contains 16 residues. Germline CDR1 MDHEN, CDR2 SYDVKM. V lost 8 bases, J lost 9 bases, and 17 bases stayed unmatched. The CDR3 nucleotides are TGTGCCAGCGGGGACTGGGAGCGGGGGGCCTCGGGTGAGCAGTTCTTC. Translated: CASGDWERGASGEQFF.

This clonotype was seen ten or more times. This sequence joins TRBV12-3 or TRBV12-4 and TRBJ1-1, with D possibly TRBD1 on 6 matching bases. V gave up 7 bases and J gave up 4 bases, with 16 bases separating them. The CDR3 covers 14 residues. DNA of the CDR3: TGTGCCAGCACCCGCCACATAGGGGGCACTGAAGCTTTCTTT. This codes for CASTRHIGGTEAFF.

This rearrangement joins TRBV3-1 to TRBJ2-1; TRBD2 might be the D (5 bases). This CDR3 has 16 amino acids. The ends were cut back, 3 bases at V and 10 bases at J, with 22 bases in the middle. Germline V lookup: CDR1 LGHDT, CDR2 YNNKEL (reference sequence). CDR3: CASSHPASCIPKEQFF. The CDR3, as DNA: TGTGCCAGCAGCCATCCGGCTAGCTGTATCCCTAAAGAGCAGTTCTTC.

The chain uses TRBV20-1 and TRBJ2-7; D ambiguous. Per germline, CDR1 DFQATT and CDR2 SNEGSKA (reference sequence). V lost 1 base to trimming and J lost 4 bases, with 14 bases between them. The CDR3 runs to 14 residues. CDR3 sequence (DNA): TGCAGTGCTAGAGTTGGCACAGCGATATACGAGCAGTACTTC. It codes for CSARVGTAIYEQYF.

The genes are TRBV11-3 and TRBJ2-5, with D possibly matching TRBD2 (6 bases). The CDR3 has 12 amino acids. Germline lookup yields CDR1 SGHNT and CDR2 YENEEA. The V and J ends lost 3 bases and 5 bases respectively, with 7 bases between them. The chain's CDR3 is CASSFREETQYF. The CDR3 bases are TGTGCCAGCAGCTTTCGGGAGGAGACCCAGTACTTC.

This clonotype showed up many times. The genes are TRBV12-3 or TRBV12-4 and TRBJ2-5; tentatively, D is TRBD1 or TRBD2 (5 bases each). V was trimmed by 5 bases and J by 6 bases, leaving 10 bases between them. The length of the CDR3 is 12 residues. The CDR3 DNA reads as TGTGCCAGCAGTACAAAGGGACAGACCCAGTACTTC. Amino acid sequence: CASSTKGQTQYF.

This clonotype was recorded at least ten times. The chain is built from TRBV10-3 and TRBJ2-2; the match to TRBD1 covers 8 bases. Per the germline V gene, CDR1 is ENHRY and CDR2 is SYGVKD. Trimming took 7 bases from V and 4 from J; bases not matched to a gene: 8. The CDR3 covers 15 residues. The CDR3 sequence: CAITTGQGPTGELFF. CDR3 coding DNA: TGTGCCATCACCACAGGACAGGGACCCACCGGGGAGCTGTTTTTT.